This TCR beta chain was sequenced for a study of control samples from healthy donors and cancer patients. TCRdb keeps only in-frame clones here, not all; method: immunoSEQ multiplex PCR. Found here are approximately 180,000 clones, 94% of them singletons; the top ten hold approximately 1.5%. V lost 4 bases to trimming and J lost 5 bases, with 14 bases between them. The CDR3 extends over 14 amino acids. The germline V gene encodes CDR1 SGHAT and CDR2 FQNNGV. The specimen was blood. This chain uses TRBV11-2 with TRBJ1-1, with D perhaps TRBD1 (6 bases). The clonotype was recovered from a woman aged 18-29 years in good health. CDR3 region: CASSSTGPWTEAFF. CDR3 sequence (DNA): TGTGCCAGCAGCTCGACAGGCCCGTGGACTGAAGCTTTCTTT.